These 11 T cell receptor beta chains came from one sample sequenced in a study of CD8 T cells in ankylosing spondylitis. These receptors are not linked to any known antigen. TCRdb reprocessed the 5' RACE reads via MiXCR and lists one record per CDR3 protein. The data show approximately 540,000 distinct CDR3 sequences, roughly 13% seen once. Study-wide results and limits: What seemed typical of ankylosing spondylitis blood was a TCR beta motif built from about eight highly homologous variants.

Sequencing was done on a sample of blood, either unsorted or a sorted T cell fraction (not recorded which). These receptors were taken from a male donor with ankylosing spondylitis.

The chain carries TRBV20-1 and TRBJ2-5; D gene ambiguous. V lost 6 bases and J 0 bases, leaving 14 bases between the germline ends. Germline V lookup: CDR1 DFQATT, CDR2 SNEGSKA (reference sequence). The CDR3 length is 14 residues. CDR3 in amino acids: CSANVGENQETQYF. The CDR3 DNA reads TGCAGTGCGAACGTCGGCGAGAACCAAGAGACCCAGTACTTC.

The chain uses TRBV7-8 and TRBJ1-4; no clear D. This CDR3 is built from 14 residues. V dropped 5 bases and J dropped 7 bases, with 14 bases sitting between them. The V gene's germline CDR1 is SGHVS and CDR2 FQNEAQ. This CDR3 reads CASSPTGLGEKLFF. In DNA, the CDR3 is TGTGCCAGCAGCCCGACGGGGTTGGGTGAAAAACTGTTTTTT.

The chain couples TRBV4-1 to TRBJ2-3; D unresolved. Trimming took off 0 bases at V and 8 bases at J, with 9 bases between the two ends. The CDR3 has 13 residues. Germline V gives CDR1 MGHRA, CDR2 YSYEKL. The CDR3 DNA reads as TGCGCCAGCAGCCAAGATTCAACCCGTACGCAGTATTTT. Encoded protein: CASSQDSTRTQYF.

The chain employs TRBV7-9 and TRBJ2-1; TRBD2 might be the D (5 bases). Germline-derived CDR1 and CDR2 are SEHNR and FQNEAQ (reference sequence). The CDR3 is 14 amino acids. Trimming cost V 3 bases and J 5 bases, with 11 bases left between them. The CDR3 sequence: CASSFLRDDNEQFF. The CDR3 DNA is TGTGCCAGCAGCTTTTTGAGGGATGACAATGAGCAGTTCTTC.

This clonotype was counted only a few times. The gene calls are TRBV7-2 and TRBJ1-1, with 7 bases matching TRBD1. This CDR3 comprises 13 residues. Per the germline V gene, CDR1 is SGHTA and CDR2 is FQGNSA. J was trimmed by 0 bases and V by 10 bases; bases with no gene match: 5. CDR3 amino acids: CANSGTVNTEAFF. The CDR3 DNA reads TGTGCCAATTCCGGGACAGTGAACACTGAAGCTTTCTTT.

The V call is TRBV7-2, the J call TRBJ2-4; maybe TRBD2 (6 bases). The CDR3 loop spans 17 amino acids. V dropped 3 bases and J dropped 6 bases, with 21 bases sitting between them. Germline assignment: CDR1 SGHTA and CDR2 FQGNSA. The DNA of the CDR3 is TGTGCCAGCAGCTTCCGCCATAAGACTAGTTCTGTAAACATTCAGTACTTC. As protein: CASSFRHKTSSVNIQYF.

The V call is TRBV5-1, the J call TRBJ1-2, with D tentatively TRBD1 (5 bases). The CDR3 is 16 amino acids. V lost 4 bases, J lost 3 bases, and 19 bases lay in between. The germline CDR1 and CDR2 sequences are SGHRS and YFSETQ. CDR3 sequence reads: CASSPGKQGIYYGYTF. The CDR3 bases are TGCGCCAGCAGCCCGGGCAAGCAGGGAATCTACTATGGCTACACCTTC.

The rearrangement joins TRBV5-1 to TRBJ2-3; no firm D call. V gave up 4 bases and J gave up 0 bases, with 12 bases separating them. This CDR3 contains 15 residues. Per germline, CDR1 SGHRS and CDR2 YFSETQ. CDR3 protein: CASSTTLSSTDTQYF. The CDR3 DNA is TGCGCCAGCAGCACCACCCTTTCTAGCACAGATACGCAGTATTTT.

The genes are TRBV7-2 and TRBJ1-2; D unresolved. The CDR3 has 13 amino acids. Looked up from germline, CDR1 is SGHTA and CDR2 is FQGNSA. The V end lost 1 base, the J end lost 7 bases, and 10 bases lay between the germline ends. As DNA, the CDR3 is TGTGCCAGCAGCTTAGAAGCAGGAGGTGGCTACACCTTC. Protein sequence: CASSLEAGGGYTF.

The J gene is TRBJ1-1, the V gene TRBV5-1; D remains unclear. Per germline, CDR1 SGHRS and CDR2 YFSETQ. V was shortened by 0 bases and J by 1 base, with 10 bases between the two germline ends. The CDR3 is 15 residues long. The CDR3 reads CASSLDGRGNTEAFF. CDR3 DNA: TGCGCCAGCAGCTTGGACGGCCGAGGGAACACTGAAGCTTTCTTT.

This clonotype appeared a few times. CDR3 amino acids: CSARDLGGDGEKLFF. The CDR3 DNA reads as TGCAGTGCTAGAGATCTAGGGGGCGATGGTGAAAAACTGTTTTTT. The chain recombines TRBV20-1 with TRBJ1-4, with TRBD1 matching over 7 bases. Losses at the gene ends were 0 bases for V and 7 bases for J; bases not matched to a gene: 8. From germline, CDR1 is DFQATT and CDR2 SNEGSKA (reference sequence). This CDR3 spans 15 amino acids.